The rows below give T cell receptor beta chains drawn from one sample of a study of post-analysis software for immune sequencing data. One entry per CDR3 protein results from TCRdb running MiXCR on the PCR reads. This table has 650,000 to 850,000 distinct CDR3 sequences, approximately 57% appearing once. Sequencing was performed on blood. Every receptor here comes from a girl aged 10-17 years with multiple sclerosis. Each CDR3 is given without its conserved first and last residue. The listing skips clone size in some rows; elsewhere it reads once, few, many or a size class.

ASSPSGFGYT TRBV12-3/TRBV12-4 once TRBJ1-2
AATRDTVNYGYT TRBV30 NA TRBJ1-2
ATSRDLAGGSTGTQY TRBV15 NA TRBJ2-3
ASSLGQVADTQY TRBV5-1 NA TRBJ2-3
SVTDRSSYEQY TRBV29-1 NA TRBJ2-7
ASSPPELYQETQY TRBV18 NA TRBJ2-5
ASSLKLTGTGFFEQY TRBV6-6 NA TRBJ2-7
ASSLQGDGETQY TRBV5-1 NA TRBJ2-5
ASSLGGGNEQY TRBV7-9 NA TRBJ2-7
ASSQEAGQGHEQY TRBV4-1 NA TRBJ2-7
ASRIVGKGEKLF TRBV2 NA TRBJ1-4
AISEASKGNEQY TRBV10-3 NA TRBJ2-5
ASSLVGGFNPDTQY TRBV11-2 NA TRBJ2-3
SARDRALFHTQY TRBV20-1 few TRBJ2-3
ATSGNRGNEQF TRBV24-1 NA TRBJ2-1
ASSLKGAGELF TRBV7-2 NA TRBJ2-2
ASSPRPGGPEQY TRBV9 few TRBJ2-7
ASSLAAGGYNEQF TRBV7-9 few TRBJ2-1
ASSPSDRSQETQY TRBV7-3 few TRBJ2-5
ASSRTSGANVLT TRBV7-6 few TRBJ2-6
ASSRGAGDGYGYT TRBV12-3/TRBV12-4 NA TRBJ1-2
ASSTEGGLPVETQY TRBV7-9 few TRBJ2-5
ASSLVTLNTEAF TRBV5-1 NA TRBJ1-1
ASSPRTSGRIEQY TRBV6-5 NA NA
AITALAGGQDTQY TRBV10-3 NA TRBJ2-3
ASSPLQAETQY TRBV5-1 NA TRBJ2-5